This is a list of T cell receptor beta chains from one sample in a study of CD8 T cells in Susac syndrome. TCRdb ran MiXCR on the immunoSEQ multiplex PCR reads and lists one entry per CDR3 protein. The data contain around 190,000 distinct CDR3 sequences, roughly 92% of them singletons. The source material was CD4+ T cells from PBMCs. Receptors were obtained from a human donor with Susac syndrome. Each CDR3 is given with its conserved first and last residue. The D gene is left open where the match is weak. Expanded clones are given a class, and other clones once, few, many or no size at all.

D gene	J gene	V gene	clone size	CDR3 DNA	CDR3 protein
-	TRBJ1-3	TRBV2	-	TGTGCCAGCAGTGAAGGCCGGGTTCCCGGAAACACCATATATTTT	CASSEGRVPGNTIYF
-	TRBJ1-1	TRBV2	once	TGTGCCAGCAGTGACAGGGGCCACACTGAAGCTTTCTTT	CASSDRGHTEAFF
-	TRBJ1-1	TRBV7-2	-	TGTGCCAGCAGCCCGTACTTTCGGGACGACGAGGCTTTCTTT	CASSPYFRDDEAFF
TRBD2	TRBJ2-5	TRBV10-3	-	TGTGCCATCAGTGTAGCGGGGGGGCCGTCAGAGACCCAGTACTTC	CAISVAGGPSETQYF
-	TRBJ2-7	TRBV4-1	few	TGCGCCAGCAGCCAAGACCCTTCGGACAGATCCTACGAGCAGTACTTC	CASSQDPSDRSYEQYF
-	TRBJ1-2	TRBV20-1	-	TGCAGTGCTAGAGACCCTATAAAAGGGAACTATGGCTACACCTTC	CSARDPIKGNYGYTF
TRBD1	TRBJ2-5	TRBV7-6	-	TGTGCCAGCAGCGCGGACAGGCTTCGGGAGACCCAGTACTTC	CASSADRLRETQYF
TRBD2	TRBJ2-2	TRBV5-1	-	TGCGCCAGCAGCAGTGGACTAGTGGGCGGGGAGCTGTTTTTT	CASSSGLVGGELFF
TRBD1	TRBJ1-1	TRBV29-1	-	TGCAGCGTCGCGACAGGGGAAGCTTTCTTT	CSVATGEAFF
-	TRBJ1-6	TRBV7-2	-	TGTGCCAGCAGCTTAATGGCAGGCTATAATTCACCCCTCCACTTT	CASSLMAGYNSPLHF
-	TRBJ1-4	TRBV11-2	-	TGTGCCAGCAGCTTAGAGGGGGCTGAAGAAAAACTGTTTTTT	CASSLEGAEEKLFF
TRBD1	TRBJ2-7	TRBV19	-	TGTGCCAGTAGTAAAACTCGGACAGGGTGGGAGCAGTACTTC	CASSKTRTGWEQYF
-	TRBJ1-5	TRBV29-1	-	TGCAGCGTTGGCTGGGGTAGCAATCAGCCCCAGCATTTT	CSVGWGSNQPQHF
TRBD2	TRBJ2-3	TRBV9	-	TGTGCCAGCAGCCGAAGACTAGCCGGAGATACGCAGTATTTT	CASSRRLAGDTQYF
-	TRBJ2-7	TRBV20-1	-	TGCAGTGCTAGAGCAGACGGGGGCGAGCAGTACTTC	CSARADGGEQYF
TRBD2	TRBJ2-3	TRBV5-1	once	TGCGCCAGCAGCTACGGGACTAGGTCACAATCAACAGATACGCAGTATTTT	CASSYGTRSQSTDTQYF
-	TRBJ2-5	TRBV7-2	-	TGTGCCAGCAGCTCCGCCGGGACCAGATTAGAGACCCAGTACTTC	CASSSAGTRLETQYF
TRBD2	TRBJ2-3	TRBV2	-	TGTGCCAGCAGTGTCTCTAGCGGGAAAGATACGCAGTATTTT	CASSVSSGKDTQYF
-	TRBJ1-2	TRBV11-2	-	TGTGCCAGCAGCTTAGTGATGGAACGCTTAGGGGGCTACACCTTC	CASSLVMERLGGYTF
-	TRBJ1-1	TRBV20-1	-	TGCAGTGCTAGGGAGGGCGGCACTGAAGCTTTCTTT	CSAREGGTEAFF
-	TRBJ2-5	TRBV10-1	-	TGCGCCAGCAGTGAGGGAAGCAGGAGGGAGACCCAGTACTTC	CASSEGSRRETQYF
-	TRBJ2-5	TRBV7-2	-	TGTGCCAGCAGTCAGGGACATTCGAGGGGAGAGACCCAGTACTTC	CASSQGHSRGETQYF
-	TRBJ1-2	TRBV6-6	-	TGTGCCAGCAGCACCCCCGGGATTGACTATGGCTACACCTTC	CASSTPGIDYGYTF
-	TRBJ1-1	TRBV20-1	-	TGCAGTGCTTGGCAGATCACTGAAGCTTTCTTT	CSAWQITEAFF
TRBD1	TRBJ2-2	TRBV7-8	-	TGTGCCAGCAGCTTAGCCCACCGACAGGGGCAGAACACCGGGGAGCTGTTTTTT	CASSLAHRQGQNTGELFF
-	TRBJ1-4	TRBV5-6	-	TGTGCCAGCAGCTTGTGGCGGACCAATGAAAAACTGTTTTTT	CASSLWRTNEKLFF
TRBD1	TRBJ1-3	TRBV10-3	-	TGTGCCATCAGTGAGTCGATCACAGGGGCTGGAAACACCATATATTTT	CAISESITGAGNTIYF